This T cell receptor (beta chain) was found in a study of OX40 agonist ivuxolimab in advanced cancers. Background on the study: It was ivuxolimab, an agonistic anti-OX40 (CD134) antibody, that patients were treated with.

Sequencing was performed with immunoSEQ multiplex PCR; in TCRdb, only in-frame clones are kept and a portion is missing. This table has around 75,000 clones, more than 80% appearing once. The V gene's germline CDR1 is LGHNT and CDR2 FRNRAP. The V gene lost 6 bases and the J gene lost 7 bases, with 12 bases spanning the gap. The CDR3 totals 13 residues. The gene calls are TRBV12-5 and TRBJ2-2, with a tentative D call TRBD1 (6 bases). The sequence was obtained from an adult with an advanced solid tumor such as melanoma, head and neck, liver or kidney cancer. Sequencing was performed on CD4+ or CD8+ T cells sorted from blood, taken in a trial of the OX40 agonist ivuxolimab. The CDR3 spells CASGADRSGELFF. The CDR3 DNA is TGTGCTAGTGGAGCCGACAGGAGCGGGGAGCTGTTTTTT.